This T cell receptor beta chain was sequenced for a study of blood T cell repertoires in COVID-19. Profiling relied on immunoSEQ multiplex PCR, and the TCRdb table lists in-frame clones only, not all of them. The sample has 120,000 to 150,000 clones, over 75% seen once. Germline V CDR1 and CDR2: MGHDK, SYGVNS. V was trimmed by 8 bases and J by 8 bases, leaving 15 bases between them. This CDR3 contains 12 residues. The sequence derives from a man over 45 in a cohort exposed to, infected with or recovered from COVID-19 (not recorded which). The sequenced material came from PBMCs or T cells enriched from blood (not recorded which). The chain couples TRBV25-1 to TRBJ1-1; possibly TRBD1 for D (5 bases). The CDR3: CASGEGQTEAFF. The CDR3 DNA sequence: TGTGCCAGCGGGGAGGGGCAGACCGAAGCTTTCTTT.